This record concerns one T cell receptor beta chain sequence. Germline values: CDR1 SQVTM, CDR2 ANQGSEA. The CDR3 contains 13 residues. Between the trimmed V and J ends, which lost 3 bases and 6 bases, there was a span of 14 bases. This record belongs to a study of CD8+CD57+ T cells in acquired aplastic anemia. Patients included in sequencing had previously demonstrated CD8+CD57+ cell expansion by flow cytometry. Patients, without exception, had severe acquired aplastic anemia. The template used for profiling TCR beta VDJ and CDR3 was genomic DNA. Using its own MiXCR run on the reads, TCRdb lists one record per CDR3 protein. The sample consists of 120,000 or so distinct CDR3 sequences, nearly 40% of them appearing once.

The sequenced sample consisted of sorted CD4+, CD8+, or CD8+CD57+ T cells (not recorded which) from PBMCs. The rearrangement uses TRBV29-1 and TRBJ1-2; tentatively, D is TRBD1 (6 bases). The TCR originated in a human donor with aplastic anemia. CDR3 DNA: TGCAGCGTTGAGATATCCGGGGGCGATGGCTACACCTTC. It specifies CSVEISGGDGYTF. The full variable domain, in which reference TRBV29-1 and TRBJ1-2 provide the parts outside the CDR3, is SAVISQKPSRDICQRGTSLTIQCQVDSQVTMMFWYRQQPGQSLTLIATANQGSEATYESGFVIDKFPISRPNLTFSTLTVSNMSPEDSSIYLCSVEISGGDGYTFGSGTRLTVV.